This T cell receptor (beta chain) was profiled in a study of CD8 T cells in ankylosing spondylitis. Study-wide findings and caveats: Seemingly distinctive of ankylosing spondylitis blood was a TCR beta motif formed by eight highly homologous variants.

TCRdb re-derived calls from the 5' RACE reads in MiXCR, one entry per CDR3 protein. In the table there are over 400,000 distinct CDR3 sequences, roughly 26% of which are singletons. This clonotype was seen more than once but under ten times. Its specificity is not known. The TCR sequence derives from a male donor with ankylosing spondylitis. What was sequenced was blood, either unsorted or a sorted T cell fraction (not recorded which).

Here the CDR3 reads CASSLGGSGKYDTQYF. CDR3 in DNA: TGTGCCAGCAGCTTAGGTGGTAGCGGGAAATATGATACGCAGTATTTT. V usage is TRBV7-8 and J usage is TRBJ2-3, with 8 bases lining up with TRBD2. The V segment lost 1 base and the J segment 6 bases; nucleotides outside the gene matches: 9. The CDR3 has 16 amino acids. Germline V CDR1 and CDR2: SGHVS, FQNEAQ.